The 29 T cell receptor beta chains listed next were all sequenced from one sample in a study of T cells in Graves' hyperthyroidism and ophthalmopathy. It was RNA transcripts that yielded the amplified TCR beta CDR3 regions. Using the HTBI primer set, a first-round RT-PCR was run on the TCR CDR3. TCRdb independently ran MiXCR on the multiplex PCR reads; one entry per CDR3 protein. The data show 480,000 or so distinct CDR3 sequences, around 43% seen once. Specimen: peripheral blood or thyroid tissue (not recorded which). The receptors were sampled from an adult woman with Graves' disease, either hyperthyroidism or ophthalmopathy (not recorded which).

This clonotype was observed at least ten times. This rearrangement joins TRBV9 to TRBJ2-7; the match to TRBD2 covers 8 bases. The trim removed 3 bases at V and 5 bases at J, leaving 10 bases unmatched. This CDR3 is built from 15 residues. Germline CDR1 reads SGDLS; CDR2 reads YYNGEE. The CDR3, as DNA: TGTGCCAGCAGCGCACGGGAGGGCCGGAGGGACGAGCAGTACTTC. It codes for CASSAREGRRDEQYF. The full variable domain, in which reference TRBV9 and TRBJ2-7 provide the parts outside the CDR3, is DSGVTQTPKHLITATGQRVTLRCSPRSGDLSVYWYQQSLDQGLQFLIQYYNGEERAKGNILERFSAQQFPDLHSELNLSSLELGDSALYFCASSAREGRRDEQYFGPGTRLTVT.

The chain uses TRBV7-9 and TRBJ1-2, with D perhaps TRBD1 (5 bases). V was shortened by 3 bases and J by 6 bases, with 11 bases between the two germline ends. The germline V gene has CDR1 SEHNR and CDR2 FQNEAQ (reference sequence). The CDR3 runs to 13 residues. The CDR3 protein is CASSFYRRDGYTF. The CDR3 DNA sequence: TGTGCCAGCAGCTTTTACAGGAGGGATGGCTACACCTTC. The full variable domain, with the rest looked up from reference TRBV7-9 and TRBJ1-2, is DTGVSQNPRHKITKRGQNVTFRCDPISEHNRLYWYRQTLGQGPEFLTYFQNEAQLEKSRLLSDRFSAERPKGSFSTLEIQRTEQGDSAMYLCASSFYRRDGYTFGSGTRLTVV.

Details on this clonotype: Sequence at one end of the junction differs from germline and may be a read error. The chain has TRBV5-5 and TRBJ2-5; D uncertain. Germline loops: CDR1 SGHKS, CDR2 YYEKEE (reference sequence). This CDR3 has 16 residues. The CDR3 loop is CASSQESSRYLETQYF. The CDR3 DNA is TGCGCCAGCAGCCAAGAGTCGTCTAGATACTTAGAGACCCAGTACTTC.

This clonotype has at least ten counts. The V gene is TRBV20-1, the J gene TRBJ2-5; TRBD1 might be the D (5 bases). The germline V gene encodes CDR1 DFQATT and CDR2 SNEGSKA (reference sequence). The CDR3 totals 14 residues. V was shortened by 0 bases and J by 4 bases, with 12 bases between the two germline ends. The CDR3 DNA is TGCAGTGCTAGAGATGGGTTTAGGGGAGAGACCCAGTACTTC. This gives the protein CSARDGFRGETQYF.

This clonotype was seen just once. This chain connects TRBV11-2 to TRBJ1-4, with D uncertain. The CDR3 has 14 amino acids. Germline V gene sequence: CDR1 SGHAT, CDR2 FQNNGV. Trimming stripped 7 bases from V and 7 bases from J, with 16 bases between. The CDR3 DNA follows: TGTGCCAGCAAACCGATGGGATTTGGTGAAAAACTGTTTTTT. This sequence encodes CASKPMGFGEKLFF. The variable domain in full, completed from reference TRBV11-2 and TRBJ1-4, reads EAGVAQSPRYKIIEKRQSVAFWCNPISGHATLYWYQQILGQGPKLLIQFQNNGVVDDSQLPKDRFSAERLKGVDSTLKIQPAKLEDSAVYLCASKPMGFGEKLFFGSGTQLSVL.

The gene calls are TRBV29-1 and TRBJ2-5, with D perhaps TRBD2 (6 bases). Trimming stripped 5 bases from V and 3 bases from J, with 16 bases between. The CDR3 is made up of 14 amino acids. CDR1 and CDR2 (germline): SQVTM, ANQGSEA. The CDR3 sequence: CSVQGPGGEETQYF. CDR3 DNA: TGCAGCGTTCAGGGCCCAGGCGGGGAAGAGACCCAGTACTTC.

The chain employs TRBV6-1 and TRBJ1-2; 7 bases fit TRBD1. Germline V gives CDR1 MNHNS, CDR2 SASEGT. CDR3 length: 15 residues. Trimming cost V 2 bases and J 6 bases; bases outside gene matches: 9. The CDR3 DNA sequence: TGTGCCAGCAGTGAATCGGGCAAAGGGGGCCATGGCTACACCTTC. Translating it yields CASSESGKGGHGYTF.

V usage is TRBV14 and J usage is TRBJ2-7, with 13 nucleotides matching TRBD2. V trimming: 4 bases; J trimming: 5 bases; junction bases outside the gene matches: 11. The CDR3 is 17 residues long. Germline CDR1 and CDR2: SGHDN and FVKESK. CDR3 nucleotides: TGTGCCAGCAGCCGAGGACAACTAGCGGGAGGGCTAGACGAGCAGTACTTC. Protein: CASSRGQLAGGLDEQYF.

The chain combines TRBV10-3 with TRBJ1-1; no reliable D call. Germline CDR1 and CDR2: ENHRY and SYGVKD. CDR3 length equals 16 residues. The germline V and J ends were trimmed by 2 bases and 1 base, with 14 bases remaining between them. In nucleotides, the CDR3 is TGTGCCATCAGTGAGGGAAAACAGAGTTGGAACACTGAAGCTTTCTTT. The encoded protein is CAISEGKQSWNTEAFF.

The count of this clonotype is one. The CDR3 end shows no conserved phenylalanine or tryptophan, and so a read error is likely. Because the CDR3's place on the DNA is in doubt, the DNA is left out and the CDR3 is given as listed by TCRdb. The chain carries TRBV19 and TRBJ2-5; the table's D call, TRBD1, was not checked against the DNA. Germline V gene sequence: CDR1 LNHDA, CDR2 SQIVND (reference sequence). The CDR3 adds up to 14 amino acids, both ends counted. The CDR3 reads CASGYRAYGYTFGS.

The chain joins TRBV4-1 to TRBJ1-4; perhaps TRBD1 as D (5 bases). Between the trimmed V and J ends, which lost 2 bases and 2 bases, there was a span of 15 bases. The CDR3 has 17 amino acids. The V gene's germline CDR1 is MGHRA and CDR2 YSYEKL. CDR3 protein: CASSQLTGTFTNEKLFF. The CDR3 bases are TGCGCCAGCAGCCAACTCACGGGGACGTTTACTAATGAAAAACTGTTTTTT.

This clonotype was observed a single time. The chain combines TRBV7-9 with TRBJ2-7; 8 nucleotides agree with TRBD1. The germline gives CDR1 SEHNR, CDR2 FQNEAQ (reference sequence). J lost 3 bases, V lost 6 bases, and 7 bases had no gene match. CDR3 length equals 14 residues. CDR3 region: CASRPGQANYEQYF. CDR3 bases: TGTGCCAGCAGACCGGGACAGGCGAACTACGAGCAGTACTTC.

The CDR3: CASRGQLEIPEAFF. The DNA for the CDR3 is TGTGCCAGTAGAGGACAGCTGGAAATTCCTGAAGCTTTCTTT. The chain is built from TRBV19 and TRBJ1-1, with a tentative D call TRBD1 (6 bases). The germline CDR1 and CDR2 sequences are LNHDA and SQIVND (reference sequence). CDR3 length equals 14 residues. Trimming took off 6 bases at V and 6 bases at J, with 17 bases between the two ends.

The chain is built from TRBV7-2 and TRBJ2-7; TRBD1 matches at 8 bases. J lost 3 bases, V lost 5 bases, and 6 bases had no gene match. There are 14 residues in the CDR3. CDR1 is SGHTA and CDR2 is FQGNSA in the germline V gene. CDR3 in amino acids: CASSTGDRNYEQYF. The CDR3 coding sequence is TGTGCCAGCAGCACAGGGGACAGGAACTACGAGCAGTACTTC.

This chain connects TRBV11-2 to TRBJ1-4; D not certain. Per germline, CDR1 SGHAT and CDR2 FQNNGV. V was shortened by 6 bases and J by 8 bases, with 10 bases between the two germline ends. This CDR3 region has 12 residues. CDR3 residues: CASSSRLEKLFF. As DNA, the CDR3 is TGTGCCAGCAGTTCTCGACTGGAAAAACTGTTTTTT.

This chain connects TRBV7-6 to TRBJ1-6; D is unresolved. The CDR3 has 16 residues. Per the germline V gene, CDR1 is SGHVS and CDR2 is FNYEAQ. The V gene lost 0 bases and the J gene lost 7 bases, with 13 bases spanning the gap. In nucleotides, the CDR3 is TGTGCCAGCAGCTTAGCGCGTCGGGTCCGGAATTCACCCCTCCACTTT. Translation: CASSLARRVRNSPLHF.

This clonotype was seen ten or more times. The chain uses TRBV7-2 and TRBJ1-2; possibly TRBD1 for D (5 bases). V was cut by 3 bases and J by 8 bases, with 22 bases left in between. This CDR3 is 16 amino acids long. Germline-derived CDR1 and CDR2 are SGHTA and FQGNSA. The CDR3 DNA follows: TGTGCCAGCAGCTTCGGCGGGGACCGGTCCTTAAGGGGCTACACCTTC. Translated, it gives CASSFGGDRSLRGYTF.

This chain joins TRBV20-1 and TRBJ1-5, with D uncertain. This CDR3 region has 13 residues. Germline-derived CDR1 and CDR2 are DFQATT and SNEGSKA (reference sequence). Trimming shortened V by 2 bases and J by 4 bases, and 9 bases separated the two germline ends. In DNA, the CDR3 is TGCAGTGCTAGACAGGATTTTAATCAGCCCCAGCATTTT. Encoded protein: CSARQDFNQPQHF.

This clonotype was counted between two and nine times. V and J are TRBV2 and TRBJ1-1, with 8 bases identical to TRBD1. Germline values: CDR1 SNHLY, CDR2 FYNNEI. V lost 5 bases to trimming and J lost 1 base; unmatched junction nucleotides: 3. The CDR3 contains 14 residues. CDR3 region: CASSFQGANTEAFF. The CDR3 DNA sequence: TGTGCCAGCAGTTTTCAGGGGGCGAACACTGAAGCTTTCTTT.

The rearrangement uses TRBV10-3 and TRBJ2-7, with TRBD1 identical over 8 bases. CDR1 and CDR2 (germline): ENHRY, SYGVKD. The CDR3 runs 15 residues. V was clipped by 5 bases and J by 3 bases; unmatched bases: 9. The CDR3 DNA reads TGTGCCATCAGTCGGTCCGGACAGGGCGGCTACGAGCAGTACTTC. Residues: CAISRSGQGGYEQYF.

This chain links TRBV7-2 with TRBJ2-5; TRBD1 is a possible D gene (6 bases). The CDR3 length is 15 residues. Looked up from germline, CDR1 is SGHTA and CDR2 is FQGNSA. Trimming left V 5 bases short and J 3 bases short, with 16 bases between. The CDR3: CASSRLGAREETQYF. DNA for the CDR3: TGTGCCAGCAGCCGTCTGGGGGCGAGAGAAGAGACCCAGTACTTC.

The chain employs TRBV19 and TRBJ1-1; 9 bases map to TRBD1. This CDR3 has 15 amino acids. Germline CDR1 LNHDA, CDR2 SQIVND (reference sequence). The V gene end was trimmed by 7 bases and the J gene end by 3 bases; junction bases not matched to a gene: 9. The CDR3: CASIGTGIMDTEAFF. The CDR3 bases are TGTGCCAGTATCGGGACAGGGATAATGGACACTGAAGCTTTCTTT.

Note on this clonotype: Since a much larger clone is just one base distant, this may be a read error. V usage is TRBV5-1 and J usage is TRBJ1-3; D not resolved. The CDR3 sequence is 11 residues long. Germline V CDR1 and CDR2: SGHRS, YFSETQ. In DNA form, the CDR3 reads TGCGCCAGCAGCCCTGGAAGCACCATATATTTT. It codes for CASSPGSTIYF. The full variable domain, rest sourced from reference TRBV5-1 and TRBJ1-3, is KAGVTQTPRYLIKTRGQQVTLSCSPISGHRSVSWYQQTPGQGLQFLFEYFSETQRNKGNFPGRFSGRQFSNSRSEMNVSTLELGDSALYLCASSPGSTIYFGEGSWLTVV.

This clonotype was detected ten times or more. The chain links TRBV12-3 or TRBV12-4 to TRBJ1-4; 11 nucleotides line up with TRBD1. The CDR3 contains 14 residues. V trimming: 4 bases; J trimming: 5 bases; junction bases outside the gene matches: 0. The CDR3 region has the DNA TGTGCCAGCAGTTGGGACAGGGGGAATGAAAAACTGTTTTTT. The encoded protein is CASSWDRGNEKLFF.

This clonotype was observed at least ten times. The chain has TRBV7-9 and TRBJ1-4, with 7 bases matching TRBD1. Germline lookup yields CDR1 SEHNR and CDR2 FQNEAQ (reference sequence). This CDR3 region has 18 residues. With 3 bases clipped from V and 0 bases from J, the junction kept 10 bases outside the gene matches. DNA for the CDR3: TGTGCCAGCAGCTTCCGGGGACAGAGGATTTCAACTAATGAAAAACTGTTTTTT. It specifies CASSFRGQRISTNEKLFF.

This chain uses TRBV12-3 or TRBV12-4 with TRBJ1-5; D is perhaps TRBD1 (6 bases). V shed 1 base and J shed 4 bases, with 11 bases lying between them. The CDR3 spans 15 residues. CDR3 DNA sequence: TGTGCCAGCAGTTTAGAGGGGACACAAAATCAGCCCCAGCATTTT. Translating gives CASSLEGTQNQPQHF.

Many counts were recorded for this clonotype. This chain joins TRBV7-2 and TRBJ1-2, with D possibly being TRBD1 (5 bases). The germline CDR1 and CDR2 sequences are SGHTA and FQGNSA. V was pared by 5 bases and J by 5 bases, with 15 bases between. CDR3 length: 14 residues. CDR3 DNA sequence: TGTGCCAGCAGCGAGGGACCGTCGGGTTATGGCTACACCTTC. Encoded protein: CASSEGPSGYGYTF. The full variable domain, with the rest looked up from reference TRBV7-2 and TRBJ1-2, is GAGVSQSPSNKVTEKGKDVELRCDPISGHTALYWYRQSLGQGLEFLIYFQGNSAPDKSGLPSDRFSAERTGGSVSTLTIQRTQQEDSAVYLCASSEGPSGYGYTFGSGTRLTVV.

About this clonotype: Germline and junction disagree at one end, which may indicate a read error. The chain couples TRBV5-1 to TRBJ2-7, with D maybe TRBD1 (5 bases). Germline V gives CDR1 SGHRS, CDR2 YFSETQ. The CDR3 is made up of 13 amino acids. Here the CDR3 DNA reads TGTGCCAGCAGCCCCAGCCAGGGTTACGAGCAGTACTTC. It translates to CASSPSQGYEQYF.

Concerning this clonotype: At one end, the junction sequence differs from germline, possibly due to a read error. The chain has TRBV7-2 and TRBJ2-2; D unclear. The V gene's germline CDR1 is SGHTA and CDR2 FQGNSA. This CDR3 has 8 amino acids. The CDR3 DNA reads TGTGCCAGCAGCTCTGTTGACTGG. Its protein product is CASSSVDW.